The clone carrying this TCR beta chain was recorded at least ten times. The antigen remains unidentified. This sample was taken from a study of T cells in Graves' hyperthyroidism and ophthalmopathy. Regarding the study as a whole: Most clonotypes expanded in the thyroid (above 0.001) were also present in blood. The model's output predicted ophthalmopathy at a median of 6.5 months prior to onset.

Based on clinical symptoms, serum thyroxine and TRAb, thyroid ultrasound and orbital computed tomography, diagnoses were reached. 8.5 to 10 ml of fresh peripheral blood supplied the PBMCs. Template material for amplifying TCR beta CDR3 regions consisted of RNA transcripts. Initially, a first-round RT-PCR of the TCR CDR3 employed the HTBI primer set. A single record per CDR3 protein comes from TCRdb applying MiXCR to the multiplex PCR reads. This table holds 250,000 to 350,000 distinct CDR3 sequences, approximately 16% found once. V lost 3 bases and J lost 5, with 13 bases in between. The CDR3 runs to 14 residues.

This chain joins TRBV12-3 or TRBV12-4 and TRBJ2-5, with D uncertain. The clonotype was recovered from a man between 25 and 39 years old with Graves' hyperthyroidism. The sample was blood. The CDR3 nucleotides read TGTGCCAGCAGTTTCCAGGCCTCGGCGGAGACCCAGTACTTC. Translating it yields CASSFQASAETQYF.